The text below deals with one T cell receptor beta chain. The V end was cut by 9 bases, the J end by 0 bases, with 11 bases between. The CDR3 is made up of 13 amino acids. Per germline, CDR1 MDHEN and CDR2 SYDVKM. The sample belongs to a study of shared clonotypes between healthy human individuals. In the original analysis: ImmunoSEQ output lacked quality scores and full-length reads, limiting matched filtering. The data were produced by immunoSEQ multiplex PCR, yet TCRdb's version contains in-frame clones alone and is incomplete. V and J calls plus clone size are reproduced from that table; the DNA served to infer D and trimming. Found here are 1.6 million or so clones, around 95% of them singletons; the top ten hold over 1%. Naive CD4+ cells were CD45RA-selected; the remaining cells were memory.

The TCR was taken from a young man in good health. The specimen sequenced was naive CD4+ T cells sorted from blood. Subset reported: CD45RA+ positively selected. This chain joins TRBV28 and TRBJ1-2; possible D gene TRBD1, 5 bases. The CDR3 here is CASVQDSNYGYTF. As DNA, the CDR3 is TGTGCCAGTGTACAGGATTCTAACTATGGCTACACCTTC.